This passage covers 16 T cell receptor beta chains from one sample sequenced in a study of TIL therapy for anti-PD-1-resistant metastatic lung cancer. Indicated time point: pre-treatment sample, taken before nivolumab and TIL therapy. This was the immunoSEQ v3 assay. Only in-frame clones appear in the TCRdb table, and some are missing; sequencing was by immunoSEQ multiplex PCR. Among 15,000 to 20,000 clones listed, roughly four fifths were seen once. Material: blood, obtained at baseline. The receptors stem from a person aged 25-79 years with non-small cell lung cancer.

The rearrangement uses TRBV7-9 and TRBJ1-2; a weak D match, TRBD1 (6 bases). The germline CDR1 and CDR2 sequences are SEHNR and FQNEAQ (reference sequence). The CDR3 covers 17 residues. Trimming cost V 0 bases and J 8 bases, with 22 bases left between them. The CDR3 protein is CASSLAAGVGGTKGYTF. The CDR3 DNA is TGTGCCAGCAGCTTAGCGGCAGGGGTCGGGGGGACTAAAGGCTACACCTTC. The full variable domain, its missing parts supplied by reference TRBV7-9 and TRBJ1-2, is DTGVSQNPRHKITKRGQNVTFRCDPISEHNRLYWYRQTLGQGPEFLTYFQNEAQLEKSRLLSDRFSAERPKGSFSTLEIQRTEQGDSAMYLCASSLAAGVGGTKGYTFGSGTRLTVV.

The V gene is TRBV6-5, the J gene TRBJ1-1; TRBD1 matches at 8 bases. This CDR3 has 14 residues. With 7 bases clipped from V and 4 bases from J, the junction kept 8 bases outside the gene matches. CDR1 and CDR2 from the germline V gene are MNHEY and SVGAGI. Here the CDR3 reads CASTTDREGTEAFF. The DNA for the CDR3 is TGTGCCAGCACAACGGACAGGGAAGGCACTGAAGCTTTCTTT.

The chain uses TRBV27 and TRBJ2-3; D is undetermined. CDR1 is MNHEY and CDR2 is SMNVEV in the germline V gene (reference sequence). Trimming removed 4 bases from V and 6 bases from J, with 5 bases in between. The CDR3 contains 11 residues. Here the CDR3 DNA reads TGTGCCAGCAGTTCAAGGGATACGCAGTATTTT. This sequence encodes CASSSRDTQYF.

This clone was detected only once. The J gene is TRBJ2-7, the V gene TRBV28; a possible D gene is TRBD2 (5 bases). The CDR3 has 14 amino acids. The ends were cut back, 11 bases at V and 2 bases at J, with 19 bases in the middle. Germline loops: CDR1 MDHEN, CDR2 SYDVKM. CDR3 coding DNA: TGTGCCGTACCCGACACCCGAGGGACCTACGAGCAGTACTTC. This gives the protein CAVPDTRGTYEQYF. Full variable domain (remainder filled in from reference TRBV28 and TRBJ2-7): DVKVTQSSRYLVKRTGEKVFLECVQDMDHENMFWYRQDPGLGLRLIYFSYDVKMKEKGDIPEGYSVSREKKERFSLILESASTNQTSMYLCAVPDTRGTYEQYFGPGTRLTVT.

The chain uses TRBV27 and TRBJ2-1, with 7 bases lining up with TRBD2. Germline V gene lookup returns CDR1 MNHEY and CDR2 SMNVEV (reference sequence). V dropped 2 bases and J dropped 4; count of bases not matched to a gene: 5. The CDR3 length is 15 residues. CDR3 amino acids: CASSLQTSRYNEQFF. CDR3 sequence (DNA): TGTGCCAGCAGTTTACAGACTAGCAGGTACAATGAGCAGTTCTTC.

The chain joins TRBV9 to TRBJ1-6; tentative D call: TRBD1 (6 bases). From germline, CDR1 is SGDLS and CDR2 YYNGEE. The CDR3 is 12 residues long. CDR3 nucleotide sequence: TGTAGGGACAATCTCTATAATTCACCCCTCCACTTT. Encoded protein: CRDNLYNSPLHF.

The chain couples TRBV5-5 to TRBJ2-2, with D uncertain. V lost 2 bases to trimming and J lost 1 base, with 6 bases between them. Germline V gives CDR1 SGHKS, CDR2 YYEKEE (reference sequence). This CDR3 spans 14 amino acids. CDR3 sequence: CASSLLVNTGELFF. CDR3 coding DNA: TGTGCCAGCAGCTTATTAGTGAACACCGGGGAGCTGTTTTTT.

The chain uses TRBV7-9 and TRBJ2-2, with D maybe TRBD1 (6 bases). Germline V gene data show CDR1 as SEHNR and CDR2 as FQNEAQ (reference sequence). Between the trimmed V and J ends, which lost 4 bases and 1 base, there was a span of 10 bases. The CDR3 has 15 amino acids. In DNA form, the CDR3 reads TGTGCCAGCAGCTCCCCGACAGGGAACACCGGGGAGCTGTTTTTT. Translated: CASSSPTGNTGELFF.

This chain links TRBV27 with TRBJ2-6; D remains unclear. Looked up from germline, CDR1 is MNHEY and CDR2 is SMNVEV (reference sequence). V lost 6 bases and J lost 0, with 3 bases in between. The CDR3 totals 13 residues. The CDR3 DNA is TGTGCCAGCAGACCCTCTGGGGCCAACGTCCTGACTTTC. This gives the protein CASRPSGANVLTF. Supplemented by reference TRBV27 and TRBJ2-6, the full variable domain reads EAQVTQNPRYLITVTGKKLTVTCSQNMNHEYMSWYRQDPGLGLRQIYYSMNVEVTDKGDVPEGYKVSRKEKRNFPLILESPSPNQTSLYFCASRPSGANVLTFGAGSRLTVL.

The rearrangement joins TRBV5-1 to TRBJ2-3; D is unclear. The CDR3 is made up of 16 amino acids. V was cut by 0 bases and J by 1 base, with 12 bases left in between. Germline CDR1 and CDR2: SGHRS and YFSETQ. DNA of the CDR3: TGCGCCAGCAGCTTGGAAGACAATGGGGGCACAGATACGCAGTATTTT. It translates to CASSLEDNGGTDTQYF.

This clone occurred once. The chain has TRBV27 and TRBJ2-7, with D possibly TRBD1 on 6 matching bases. CDR3 size: 13 residues. Trimming removed 5 bases from V and 5 bases from J, with 13 bases in between. Germline values: CDR1 MNHEY, CDR2 SMNVEV (reference sequence). This chain's CDR3 is CASSPGAFNEQYF. CDR3 sequence (DNA): TGTGCCAGCAGTCCAGGGGCCTTCAACGAGCAGTACTTC.

The chain combines TRBV7-2 with TRBJ2-3, with TRBD2 matching over 11 bases. Losses at the gene ends were 5 bases for V and 3 bases for J; bases not matched to a gene: 7. The germline CDR1 and CDR2 sequences are SGHTA and FQGNSA. This CDR3 region has 16 residues. CDR3 nucleotides: TGTGCCAGCAGCGGACGACTAGCGGGGAATACAGATACGCAGTATTTT. Residues: CASSGRLAGNTDTQYF.

The chain couples TRBV5-6 to TRBJ1-6; D is perhaps TRBD1 (6 bases). V gave up 3 bases and J gave up 9 bases, with 13 bases separating them. CDR1 and CDR2 (germline): SGHDT, YYEEEE. The CDR3 consists of 14 residues. CDR3 residues: CASSWGTRGSPLHF. The DNA for the CDR3 is TGTGCCAGCAGCTGGGGGACAAGGGGTTCACCCCTCCACTTT.

The genes are TRBV5-1 and TRBJ1-2, with D unresolved. This CDR3 is 14 amino acids long. Deletions cut 1 base from V and 3 bases from J, with 10 bases between. From germline, CDR1 is SGHRS and CDR2 YFSETQ. Written as DNA, the CDR3 is TGCGCCAGCAGCTTGACGGGGAGAGACTATGGCTACACCTTC. As protein: CASSLTGRDYGYTF.

V gene TRBV11-2 combines with J gene TRBJ2-1; possible D gene TRBD2, 6 bases. The CDR3 extends over 13 amino acids. In germline, CDR1 is SGHAT, CDR2 FQNNGV. With 3 bases removed from V and 9 bases from J, the gap between germline ends came to 12 bases. The CDR3 DNA reads TGTGCCAGCAGCTTCACCTACGGGGGTGAGCAGTTCTTC. Translating gives CASSFTYGGEQFF.

This clone was picked up a small number of times. The gene calls are TRBV25-1 and TRBJ1-2, with D perhaps matching TRBD1 (6 bases). Per germline, CDR1 MGHDK and CDR2 SYGVNS. The CDR3 loop spans 14 amino acids. The V end lost 7 bases, the J end lost 3 bases, and 15 bases lay between the germline ends. CDR3 DNA: TGTGCCAGCACCGGGGGGCCGCTAGACTATGGCTACACCTTC. This translates into CASTGGPLDYGYTF.